This TCR beta chain derives from a study of CD8 T cells in Susac syndrome. From blood CD8+ and CD4+ T cells, TCR beta sequences were generated. The multiple sclerosis controls consisted of treatment-naive patients with relapsing-remitting disease, either stable or active. Through negative isolation, CD4+ and CD8+ T cells were obtained, while TEMRA cells were enriched using FACS. This clonotype was picked up one time. Random hexamers served to reverse transcribe roughly 0.5 to 1 ug RNA. Across 54 Vbeta and 13 Jbeta, immunoSEQ multiplex PCR amplified TCR beta CDR3. TCRdb re-derived calls from the immunoSEQ multiplex PCR reads in MiXCR, one entry per CDR3 protein. The sample has around 200,000 distinct CDR3 sequences; 95% are singletons. Sequenced input: CD4+ T cells from PBMCs. This receptor was taken from a human donor with multiple sclerosis.

This chain's CDR3 is CSARSSGVTGELFF. The CDR3 DNA reads TGCAGTGCTAGATCCTCCGGTGTCACCGGGGAGCTGTTTTTT. V usage is TRBV20-1 and J usage is TRBJ2-2; D remains ambiguous. Germline CDR1 is DFQATT and CDR2 is SNEGSKA (reference sequence). The CDR3 totals 14 residues. Between the trimmed V and J ends, which lost 2 bases and 4 bases, there was a span of 11 bases.